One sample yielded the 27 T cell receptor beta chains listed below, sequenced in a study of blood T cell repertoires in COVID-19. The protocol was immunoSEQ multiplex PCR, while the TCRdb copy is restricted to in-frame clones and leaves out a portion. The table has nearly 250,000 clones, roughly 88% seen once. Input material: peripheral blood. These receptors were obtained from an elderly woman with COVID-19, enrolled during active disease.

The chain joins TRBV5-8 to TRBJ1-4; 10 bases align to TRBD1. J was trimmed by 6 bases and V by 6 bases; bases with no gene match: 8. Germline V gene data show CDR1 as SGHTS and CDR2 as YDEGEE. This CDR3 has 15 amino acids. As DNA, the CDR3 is TGTGCCAGCAACTTTTGGGGGACAGGGGATGAAAAACTGTTTTTT. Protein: CASNFWGTGDEKLFF.

The CDR3 coding sequence is TGTGCCAGCAGCTTACTCCCGGGAGGAGAGCAGTACTTC. This translates into CASSLLPGGEQYF. The chain is built from TRBV6-5 and TRBJ2-7, with 7 bases lining up with TRBD2. The CDR3 totals 13 residues. V shed 6 bases, J shed 7 bases, and the junction held 9 bases outside the gene matches. Germline values: CDR1 MNHEY, CDR2 SVGAGI.

CDR3 sequence (DNA): TGTGCCAGCAGTTTAGGCGGGAGGGGCCCCTACGAGCAGTACTTC. Amino acid sequence: CASSLGGRGPYEQYF. The chain is built from TRBV28 and TRBJ2-7, with 9 bases aligning to TRBD2. Per the germline V gene, CDR1 is MDHEN and CDR2 is SYDVKM. V lost 2 bases, J lost 2 bases, and 4 bases stayed unmatched. This CDR3 has 15 amino acids.

The CDR3 nucleotides read TGTGCCAGCAGCCTCCTGGGGGGGCCGGAGACCCAGTACTTC. This translates into CASSLLGGPETQYF. V and J are TRBV3-1 (or the pseudogene TRBV3-2) and TRBJ2-5; D might be TRBD2 (7 bases). Germline CDR1 is LGHDT and CDR2 is YNNKEL (reference sequence). The CDR3 extends over 14 amino acids. V was shortened by 4 bases and J by 5 bases, with 14 bases between the two germline ends.

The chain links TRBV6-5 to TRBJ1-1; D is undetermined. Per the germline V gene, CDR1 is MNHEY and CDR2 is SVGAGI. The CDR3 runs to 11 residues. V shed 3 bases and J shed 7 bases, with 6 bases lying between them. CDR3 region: CASSYLNEAFF. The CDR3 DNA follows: TGTGCCAGCAGTTATTTAAATGAAGCTTTCTTT.

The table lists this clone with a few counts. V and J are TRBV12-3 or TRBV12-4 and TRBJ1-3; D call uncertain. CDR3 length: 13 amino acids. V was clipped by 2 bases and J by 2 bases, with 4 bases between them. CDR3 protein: CASSLTPGNTIYF. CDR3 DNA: TGTGCCAGCAGTTTAACTCCTGGAAACACCATATATTTT.

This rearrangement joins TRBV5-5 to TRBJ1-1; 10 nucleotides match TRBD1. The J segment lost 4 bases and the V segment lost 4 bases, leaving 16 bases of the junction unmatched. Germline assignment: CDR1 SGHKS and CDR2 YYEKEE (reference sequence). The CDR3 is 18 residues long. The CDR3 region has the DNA TGTGCCAGCAGCCCTCCCGGGACAGGGGTACTGTTGGCCACTGAAGCTTTCTTT. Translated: CASSPPGTGVLLATEAFF.

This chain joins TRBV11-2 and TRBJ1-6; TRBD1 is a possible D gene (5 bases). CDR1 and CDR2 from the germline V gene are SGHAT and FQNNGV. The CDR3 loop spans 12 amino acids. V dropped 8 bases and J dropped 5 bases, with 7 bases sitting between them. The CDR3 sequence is CASGQNNSPLHF. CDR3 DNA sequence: TGTGCCAGCGGACAAAATAATTCACCCCTCCACTTT. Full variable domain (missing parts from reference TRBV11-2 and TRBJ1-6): EAGVAQSPRYKIIEKRQSVAFWCNPISGHATLYWYQQILGQGPKLLIQFQNNGVVDDSQLPKDRFSAERLKGVDSTLKIQPAKLEDSAVYLCASGQNNSPLHFGNGTRLTVT.

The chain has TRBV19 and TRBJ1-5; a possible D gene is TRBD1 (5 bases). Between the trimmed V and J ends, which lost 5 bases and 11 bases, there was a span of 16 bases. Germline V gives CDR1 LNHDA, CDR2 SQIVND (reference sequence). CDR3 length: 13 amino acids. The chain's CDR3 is CASSGWDLGAQHF. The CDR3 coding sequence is TGTGCCAGTAGTGGCTGGGACTTGGGGGCCCAGCATTTT.

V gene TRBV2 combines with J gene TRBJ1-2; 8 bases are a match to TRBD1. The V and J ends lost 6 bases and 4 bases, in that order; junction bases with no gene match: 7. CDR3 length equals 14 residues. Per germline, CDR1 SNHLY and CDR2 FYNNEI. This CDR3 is CASRDRVDRYGYTF. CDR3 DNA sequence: TGTGCCAGCAGGGACAGGGTGGACCGCTATGGCTACACCTTC.

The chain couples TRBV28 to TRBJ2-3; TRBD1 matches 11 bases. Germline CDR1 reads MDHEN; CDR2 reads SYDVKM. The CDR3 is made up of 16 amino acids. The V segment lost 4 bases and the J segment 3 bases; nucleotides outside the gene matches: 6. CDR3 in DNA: TGTGCCAGCAGTTCCGTCGGACAGGGGGCTACAGATACGCAGTATTTT. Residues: CASSSVGQGATDTQYF.

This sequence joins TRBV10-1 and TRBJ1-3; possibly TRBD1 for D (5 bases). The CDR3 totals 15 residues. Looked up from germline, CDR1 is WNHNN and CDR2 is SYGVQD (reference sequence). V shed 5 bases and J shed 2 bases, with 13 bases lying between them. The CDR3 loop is CASSPRVSAGNTIYF. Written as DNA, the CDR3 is TGCGCCAGCAGTCCCAGGGTCTCGGCTGGAAACACCATATATTTT.

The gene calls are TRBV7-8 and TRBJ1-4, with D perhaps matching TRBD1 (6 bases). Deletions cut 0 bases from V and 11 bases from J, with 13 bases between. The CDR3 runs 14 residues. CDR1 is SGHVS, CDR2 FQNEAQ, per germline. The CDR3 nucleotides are TGTGCCAGCAGCTTAGCAGGGTATCAGGGGAAACTGTTTTTT. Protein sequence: CASSLAGYQGKLFF.

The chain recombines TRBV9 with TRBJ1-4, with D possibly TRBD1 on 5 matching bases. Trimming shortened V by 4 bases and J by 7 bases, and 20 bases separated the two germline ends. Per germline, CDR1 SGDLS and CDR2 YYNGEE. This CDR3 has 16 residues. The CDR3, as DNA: TGTGCCAGCAGCAAAGTTACGGGGGGATTCAGTGAAAAACTGTTTTTT. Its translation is CASSKVTGGFSEKLFF.

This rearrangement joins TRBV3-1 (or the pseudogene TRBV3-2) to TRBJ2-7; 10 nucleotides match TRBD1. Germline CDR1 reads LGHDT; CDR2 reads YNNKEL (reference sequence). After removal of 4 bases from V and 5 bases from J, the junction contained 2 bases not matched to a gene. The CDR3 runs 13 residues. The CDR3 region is CASSLGQGHEQYF. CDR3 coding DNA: TGTGCCAGCAGCCTGGGACAGGGGCACGAGCAGTACTTC.

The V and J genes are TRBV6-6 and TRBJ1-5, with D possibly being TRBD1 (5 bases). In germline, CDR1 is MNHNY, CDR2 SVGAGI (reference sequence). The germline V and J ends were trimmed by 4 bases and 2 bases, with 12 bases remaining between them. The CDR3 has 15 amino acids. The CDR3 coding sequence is TGTGCCAGCAGTTCGGCCGGAGGGGGCAATCAGCCCCAGCATTTT. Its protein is CASSSAGGGNQPQHF.

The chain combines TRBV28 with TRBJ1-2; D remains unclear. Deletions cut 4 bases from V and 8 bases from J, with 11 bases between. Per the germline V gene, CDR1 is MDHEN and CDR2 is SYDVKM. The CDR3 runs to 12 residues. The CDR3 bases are TGTGCCAGCAGTTCTACAGCGGGAGGCTACACCTTC. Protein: CASSSTAGGYTF.

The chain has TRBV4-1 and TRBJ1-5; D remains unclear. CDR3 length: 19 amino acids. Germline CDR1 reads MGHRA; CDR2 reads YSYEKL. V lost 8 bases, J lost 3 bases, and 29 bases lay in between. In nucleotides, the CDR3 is TGCGCCAGCGCGGGATTCCCATGGAGGGTTGAGGTGGACAATCAGCCCCAGCATTTT. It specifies CASAGFPWRVEVDNQPQHF.

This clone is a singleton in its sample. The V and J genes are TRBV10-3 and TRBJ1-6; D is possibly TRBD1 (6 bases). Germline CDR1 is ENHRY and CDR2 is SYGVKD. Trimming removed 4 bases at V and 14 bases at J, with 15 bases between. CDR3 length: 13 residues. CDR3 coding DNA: TGTGCCATCAGTGGGGACATCTCCCTAACCCTCCACTTT. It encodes CAISGDISLTLHF.

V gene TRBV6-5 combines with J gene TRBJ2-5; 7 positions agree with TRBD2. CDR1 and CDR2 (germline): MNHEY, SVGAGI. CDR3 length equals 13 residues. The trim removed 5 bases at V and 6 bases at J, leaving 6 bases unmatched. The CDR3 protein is CASSRQGGKTQYF. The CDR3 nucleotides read TGTGCCAGCAGTCGGCAGGGAGGGAAGACCCAGTACTTC.

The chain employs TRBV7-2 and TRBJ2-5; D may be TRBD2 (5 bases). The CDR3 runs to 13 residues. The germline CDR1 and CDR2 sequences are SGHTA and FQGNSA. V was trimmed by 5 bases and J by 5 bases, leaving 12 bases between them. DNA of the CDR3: TGTGCCAGCAGCCCCGGGATTCTCGAGACCCAGTACTTC. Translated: CASSPGILETQYF.

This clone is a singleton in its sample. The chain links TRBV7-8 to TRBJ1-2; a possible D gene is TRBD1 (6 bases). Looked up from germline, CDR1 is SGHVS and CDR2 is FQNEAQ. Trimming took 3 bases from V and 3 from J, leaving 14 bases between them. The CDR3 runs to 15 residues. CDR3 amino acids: CASSLRGGFDYGYTF. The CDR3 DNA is TGTGCCAGCAGCTTGAGGGGGGGTTTTGACTATGGCTACACCTTC.

The CDR3, as DNA: TGTGCCAGCAGCCCCATGACAGGGGGGAACACAGATACGCAGTATTTT. Its translation is CASSPMTGGNTDTQYF. V usage is TRBV9 and J usage is TRBJ2-3; 9 bases are a match to TRBD1. V was clipped by 4 bases and J by 2 bases; unmatched bases: 8. Germline CDR1 and CDR2: SGDLS and YYNGEE. The CDR3 contains 16 residues.

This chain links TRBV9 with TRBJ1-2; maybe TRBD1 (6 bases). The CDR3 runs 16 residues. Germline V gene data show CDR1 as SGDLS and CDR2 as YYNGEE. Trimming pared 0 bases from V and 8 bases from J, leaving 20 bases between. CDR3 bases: TGTGCCAGCAGCGTAGTAGACGGACAGCGTTCGGGGGGCTACACCTTC. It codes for CASSVVDGQRSGGYTF.

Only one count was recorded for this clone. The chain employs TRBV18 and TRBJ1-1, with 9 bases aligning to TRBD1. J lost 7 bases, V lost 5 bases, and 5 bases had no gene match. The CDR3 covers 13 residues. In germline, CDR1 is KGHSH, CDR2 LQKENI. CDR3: CASSTDRGVEAFF. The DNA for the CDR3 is TGTGCCAGCTCAACGGACAGGGGCGTTGAAGCTTTCTTT.

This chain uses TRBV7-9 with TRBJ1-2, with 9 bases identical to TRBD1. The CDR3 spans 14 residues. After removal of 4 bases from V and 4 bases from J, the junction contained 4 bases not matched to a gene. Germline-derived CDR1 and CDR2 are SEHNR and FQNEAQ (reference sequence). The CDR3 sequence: CASSSTGGSYGYTF. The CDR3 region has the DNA TGTGCCAGCAGCTCCACAGGGGGCTCCTATGGCTACACCTTC.

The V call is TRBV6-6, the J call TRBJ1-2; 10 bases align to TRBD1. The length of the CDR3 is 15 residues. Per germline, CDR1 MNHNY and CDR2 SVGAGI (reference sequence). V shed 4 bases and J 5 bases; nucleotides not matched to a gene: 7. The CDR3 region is CASSSPGQGNYGYTF. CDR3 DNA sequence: TGTGCCAGCAGTTCCCCGGGACAGGGGAATTATGGCTACACCTTC.